The next 10 T cell receptor beta chains were all read from a single sample in a study of cytomegalovirus exposure and HLA in healthy donors. In the PCR, 60 Vbeta and 13 Jbeta primers were used. Generated by immunoSEQ multiplex PCR, the TCRdb table keeps only in-frame clones and is missing some. The profile shows some 120,000 clones, about 81% of them singletons. The sequencing input was PBMCs. All receptors derive from a young woman in good health and CMV-seronegative.

The CDR3 nucleotides are TGTGCCACCAGCGTGGGCCGGGACAGCTACCAAGAGACCCAGTACTTC. It encodes CATSVGRDSYQETQYF. This sequence joins TRBV15 and TRBJ2-5, with 7 nucleotides matching TRBD1. Germline V lookup: CDR1 LNHNV, CDR2 YYDKDF (reference sequence). Trimming removed 5 bases from V and 0 bases from J; junction bases left unmatched: 9. CDR3 size: 16 residues.

The chain joins TRBV7-8 to TRBJ1-1; 9 bases are shared with TRBD1. CDR3 length: 14 residues. Germline assignment: CDR1 SGHVS and CDR2 FQNEAQ. J lost 5 bases, V lost 1 base, and 2 bases had no gene match. CDR3 amino acids: CASSLGGQGTEAFF. The CDR3 DNA reads as TGTGCCAGCAGCTTAGGTGGACAGGGGACTGAAGCTTTCTTT.

The rearrangement joins TRBV18 to TRBJ2-7, with D unclear. The CDR3 is made up of 13 amino acids. V was clipped by 3 bases and J by 3 bases, with 9 bases between them. Germline loops: CDR1 KGHSH, CDR2 LQKENI. The CDR3 spells CASSPSWSYEQYF. The CDR3 nucleotides are TGTGCCAGCTCACCCTCGTGGAGCTACGAGCAGTACTTC.

This clone was detected only once. The J gene is TRBJ1-6, the V gene TRBV19; D is unresolved. The CDR3 spans 15 residues. Trimming took off 1 base at V and 14 bases at J, with 18 bases between the two ends. Germline V gives CDR1 LNHDA, CDR2 SQIVND (reference sequence). The CDR3 DNA reads as TGTGCCAGTAGTATAGGTAGGACCACCGGGAGCACCCTCCACTTT. Translated: CASSIGRTTGSTLHF.

This clone was detected only a few times. This sequence joins TRBV2 and TRBJ2-5, with 12 positions matching TRBD2. Germline assignment: CDR1 SNHLY and CDR2 FYNNEI. The junction had 7 bases not matched to a gene; V was cut back by 6 bases and J by 5 bases. CDR3 size: 15 residues. The CDR3 nucleotides read TGTGCCAGCAGGTCACTAGCGGGGGGATCGGAGACCCAGTACTTC. Protein product: CASRSLAGGSETQYF.

This clone was found once. Its ends do not fully match the called genes, so a read error is possible. This rearrangement joins TRBV7-7 to TRBJ2-5; D possibly corresponds to TRBD2 (5 bases). Per the germline V gene, CDR1 is SSHAT and CDR2 is FNYEAQ (reference sequence). CDR3 length equals 15 residues. Here the CDR3 reads CASSLAPTERETQYF. The CDR3 nucleotides read TGTGCTAGCAGCTTAGCGCCGACGGAGCGGGAGACCCAGTACTTC.

The chain couples TRBV19 to TRBJ2-5; TRBD2 matches 8 bases. The length of the CDR3 is 13 residues. J gave up 5 bases and V 5 bases, and 4 bases lay outside the gene matches. Germline V gene data show CDR1 as LNHDA and CDR2 as SQIVND (reference sequence). CDR3 DNA sequence: TGTGCCAGTAGTCCGGGGGGGCCGGAGACCCAGTACTTC. Its translation is CASSPGGPETQYF.

V is TRBV5-1 and J is TRBJ1-2; weak D call: TRBD1 (5 bases). Germline V gene data show CDR1 as SGHRS and CDR2 as YFSETQ. The CDR3 is made up of 17 amino acids. Trimming cost V 0 bases and J 2 bases, with 17 bases left between them. In DNA, the CDR3 is TGCGCCAGCAGCTTGGGGGGCACGGGGGGGACCAACTATGGCTACACCTTC. As protein: CASSLGGTGGTNYGYTF.

This chain joins TRBV11-3 and TRBJ2-1; 7 nucleotides agree with TRBD2. Germline CDR1 and CDR2: SGHNT and YENEEA. This CDR3 contains 15 residues. V shed 3 bases and J 5 bases; nucleotides not matched to a gene: 7. CDR3 loop: CASSLWAGDHNEQFF. The DNA for the CDR3 is TGTGCCAGCAGCTTGTGGGCGGGGGACCACAATGAGCAGTTCTTC. Combining the CDR3 with reference TRBV11-3 and TRBJ2-1 gives the whole variable domain EAGVVQSPRYKIIEKKQPVAFWCNPISGHNTLYWYLQNLGQGPELLIRYENEEAVDDSQLPKDRFSAERLKGVDSTLKIQPAELGDSAVYLCASSLWAGDHNEQFFGPGTRLTVL.

The rearrangement joins TRBV30 to TRBJ1-1; D is ambiguous. V was pared by 2 bases and J by 4 bases, with 11 bases between. Germline V gives CDR1 GTSNPN, CDR2 SVGIG (reference sequence). The CDR3 is 13 amino acids. The CDR3 reads CAWSSEGGTEAFF. CDR3 sequence (DNA): TGTGCCTGGAGTTCCGAGGGCGGCACTGAAGCTTTCTTT.